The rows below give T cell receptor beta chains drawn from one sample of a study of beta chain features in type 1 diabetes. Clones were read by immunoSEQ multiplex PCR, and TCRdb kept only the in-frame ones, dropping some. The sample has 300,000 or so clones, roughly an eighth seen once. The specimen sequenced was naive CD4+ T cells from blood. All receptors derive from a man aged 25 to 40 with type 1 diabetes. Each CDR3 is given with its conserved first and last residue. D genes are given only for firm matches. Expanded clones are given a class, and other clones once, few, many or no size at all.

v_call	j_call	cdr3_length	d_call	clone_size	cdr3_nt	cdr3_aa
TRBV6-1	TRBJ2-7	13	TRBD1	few	TGTGCCTGTGCACTGGACAGGCTCTACGAGCAGTACTTC	CACALDRLYEQYF
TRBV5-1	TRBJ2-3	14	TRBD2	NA	TGCGCCAGCAGGTCTAGCGGAGACACAGATACGCAGTATTTT	CASRSSGDTDTQYF
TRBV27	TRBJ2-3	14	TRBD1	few	TGTGCCAGCACCCGGGACAGGGGCACAGATACGCAGTATTTT	CASTRDRGTDTQYF
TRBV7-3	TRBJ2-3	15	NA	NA	TGTGCCAGCAGCCCCCAGGGACTTCGGACAGATACGCAGTATTTT	CASSPQGLRTDTQYF
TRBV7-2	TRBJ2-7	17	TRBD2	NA	TGTGCCAGCAGTCGACTAGCGGGAGGAGTGGGCTCCTACGAGCAGTACTTC	CASSRLAGGVGSYEQYF
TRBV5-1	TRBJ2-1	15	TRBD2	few	TGCGCCAGCAGCCCCCCTAGCGGCTATTACAATGAGCAGTTCTTC	CASSPPSGYYNEQFF
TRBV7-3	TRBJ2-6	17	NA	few	TGTGCCAGCAGTGAACAAGGGGCCTCCTCTGGGGCCAACGTCCTGACTTTC	CASSEQGASSGANVLTF
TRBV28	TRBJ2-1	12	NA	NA	TGTGCCAGCGGCTCCACCTACAATGAGCAGTTCTTC	CASGSTYNEQFF
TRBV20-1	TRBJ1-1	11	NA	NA	TGCAGTGCTAGACGGAACACTGAAGCTTTCTTT	CSARRNTEAFF
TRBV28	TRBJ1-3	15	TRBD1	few	TGTGCCAGCATCACAGGGGGCACTGGCGGAAACACCATATATTTT	CASITGGTGGNTIYF
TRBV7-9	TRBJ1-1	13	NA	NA	TGTGCCAGCAGCTTAGAGGGAGGTAAAAAAGCTTTCTTT	CASSLEGGKKAFF
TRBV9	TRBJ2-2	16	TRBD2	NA	TGTGCCAGCAGCGTTTTTAGCGGGAGCCCAACCGGGGAGCTGTTTTTT	CASSVFSGSPTGELFF
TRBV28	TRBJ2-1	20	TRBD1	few	TGTGCCAGCAGTCCGCTCCTATCAGCTCTGGGACAGTCATTGAACAATGAGCAGTTCTTC	CASSPLLSALGQSLNNEQFF
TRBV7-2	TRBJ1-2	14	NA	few	TGTGCCAGCAGCTTCGGTTCAGGGAACTATGGCTACACCTTC	CASSFGSGNYGYTF
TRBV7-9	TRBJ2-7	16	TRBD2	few	TGTGCCAGCAGCGGTGGATCGCTAGCGGGAGTTGACGAGCAGTACTTC	CASSGGSLAGVDEQYF
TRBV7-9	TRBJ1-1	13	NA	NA	TGTGCCAGCAGCTTAGTAGAGATCGCTGAAGCTTTCTTT	CASSLVEIAEAFF
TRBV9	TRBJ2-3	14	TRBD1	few	TGTGCCAGCAGCGTAGGGGACAGCCTCGATACGCAGTATTTT	CASSVGDSLDTQYF